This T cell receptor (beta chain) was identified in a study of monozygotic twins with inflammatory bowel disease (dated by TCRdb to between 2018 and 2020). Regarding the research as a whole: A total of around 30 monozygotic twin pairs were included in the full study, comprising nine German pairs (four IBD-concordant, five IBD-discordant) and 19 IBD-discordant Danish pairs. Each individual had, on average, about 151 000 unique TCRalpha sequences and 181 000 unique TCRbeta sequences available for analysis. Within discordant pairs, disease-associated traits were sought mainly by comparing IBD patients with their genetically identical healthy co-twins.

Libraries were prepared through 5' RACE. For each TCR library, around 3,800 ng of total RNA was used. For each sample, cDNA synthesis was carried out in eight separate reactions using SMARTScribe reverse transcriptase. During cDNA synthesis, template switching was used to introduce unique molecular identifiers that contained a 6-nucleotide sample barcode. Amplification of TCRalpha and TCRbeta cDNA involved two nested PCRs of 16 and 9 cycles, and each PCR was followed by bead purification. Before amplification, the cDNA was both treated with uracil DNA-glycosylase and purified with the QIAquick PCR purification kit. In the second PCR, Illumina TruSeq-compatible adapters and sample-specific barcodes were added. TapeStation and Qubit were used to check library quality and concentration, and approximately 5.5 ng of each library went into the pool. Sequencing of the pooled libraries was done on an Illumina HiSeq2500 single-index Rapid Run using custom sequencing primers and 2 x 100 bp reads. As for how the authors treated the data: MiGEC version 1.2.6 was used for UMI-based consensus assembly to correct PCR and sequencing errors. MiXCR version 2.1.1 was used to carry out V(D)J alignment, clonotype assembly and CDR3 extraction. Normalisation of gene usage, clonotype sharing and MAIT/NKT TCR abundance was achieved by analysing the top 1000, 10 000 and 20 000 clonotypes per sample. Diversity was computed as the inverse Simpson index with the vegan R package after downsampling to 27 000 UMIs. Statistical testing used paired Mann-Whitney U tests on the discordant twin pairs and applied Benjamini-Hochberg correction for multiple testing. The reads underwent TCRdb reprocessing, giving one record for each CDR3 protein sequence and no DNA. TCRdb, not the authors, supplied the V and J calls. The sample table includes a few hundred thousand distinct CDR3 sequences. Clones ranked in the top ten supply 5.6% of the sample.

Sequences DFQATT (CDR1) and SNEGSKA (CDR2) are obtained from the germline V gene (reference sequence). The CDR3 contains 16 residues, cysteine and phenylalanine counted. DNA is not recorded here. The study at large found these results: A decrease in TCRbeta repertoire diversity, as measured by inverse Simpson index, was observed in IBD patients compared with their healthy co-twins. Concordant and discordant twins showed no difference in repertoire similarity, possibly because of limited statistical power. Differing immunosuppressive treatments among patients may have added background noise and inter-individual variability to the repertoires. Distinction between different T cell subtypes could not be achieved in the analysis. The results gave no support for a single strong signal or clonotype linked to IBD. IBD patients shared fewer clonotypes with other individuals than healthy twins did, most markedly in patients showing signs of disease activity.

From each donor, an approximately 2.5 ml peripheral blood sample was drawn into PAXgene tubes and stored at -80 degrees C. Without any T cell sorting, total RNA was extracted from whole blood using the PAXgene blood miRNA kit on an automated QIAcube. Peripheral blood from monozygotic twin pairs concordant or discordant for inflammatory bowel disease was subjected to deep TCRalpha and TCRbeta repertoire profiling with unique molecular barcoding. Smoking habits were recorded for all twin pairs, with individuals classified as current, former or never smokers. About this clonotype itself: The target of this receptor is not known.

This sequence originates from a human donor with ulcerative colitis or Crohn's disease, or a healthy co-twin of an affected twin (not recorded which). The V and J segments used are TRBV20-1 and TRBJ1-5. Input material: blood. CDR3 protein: CSARVHRGPVEGPQHF.